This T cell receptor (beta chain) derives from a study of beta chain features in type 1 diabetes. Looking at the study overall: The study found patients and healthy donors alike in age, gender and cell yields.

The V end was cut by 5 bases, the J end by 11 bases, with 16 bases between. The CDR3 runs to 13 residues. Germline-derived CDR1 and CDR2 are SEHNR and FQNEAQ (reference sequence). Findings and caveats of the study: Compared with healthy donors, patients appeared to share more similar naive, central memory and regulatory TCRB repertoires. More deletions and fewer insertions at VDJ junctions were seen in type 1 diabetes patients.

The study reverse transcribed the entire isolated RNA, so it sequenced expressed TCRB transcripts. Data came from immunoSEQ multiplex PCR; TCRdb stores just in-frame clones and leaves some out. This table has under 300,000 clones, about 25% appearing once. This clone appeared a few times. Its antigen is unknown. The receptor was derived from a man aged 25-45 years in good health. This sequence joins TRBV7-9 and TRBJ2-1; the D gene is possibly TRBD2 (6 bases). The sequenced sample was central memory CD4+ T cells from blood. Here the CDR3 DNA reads TGTGCCAGCAGCCTCGGTCCCGCGGGGAAGCAGTTCTTC. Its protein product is CASSLGPAGKQFF. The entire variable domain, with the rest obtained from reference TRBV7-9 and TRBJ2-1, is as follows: DTGVSQNPRHKITKRGQNVTFRCDPISEHNRLYWYRQTLGQGPEFLTYFQNEAQLEKSRLLSDRFSAERPKGSFSTLEIQRTEQGDSAMYLCASSLGPAGKQFFGPGTRLTVL.